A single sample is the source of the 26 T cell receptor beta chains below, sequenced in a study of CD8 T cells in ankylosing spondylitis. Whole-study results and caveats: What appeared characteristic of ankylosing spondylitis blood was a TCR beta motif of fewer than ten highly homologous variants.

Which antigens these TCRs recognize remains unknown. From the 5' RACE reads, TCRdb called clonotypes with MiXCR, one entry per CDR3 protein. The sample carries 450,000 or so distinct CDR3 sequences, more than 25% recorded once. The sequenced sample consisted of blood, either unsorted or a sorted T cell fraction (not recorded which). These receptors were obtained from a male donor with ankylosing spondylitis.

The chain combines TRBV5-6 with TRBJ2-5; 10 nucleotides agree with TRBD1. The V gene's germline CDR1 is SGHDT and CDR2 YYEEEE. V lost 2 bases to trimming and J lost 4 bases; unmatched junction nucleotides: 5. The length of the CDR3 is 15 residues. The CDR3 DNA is TGTGCCAGCAGCTTCGGGACAGGGGTTGTAGAGACCCAGTACTTC. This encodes CASSFGTGVVETQYF.

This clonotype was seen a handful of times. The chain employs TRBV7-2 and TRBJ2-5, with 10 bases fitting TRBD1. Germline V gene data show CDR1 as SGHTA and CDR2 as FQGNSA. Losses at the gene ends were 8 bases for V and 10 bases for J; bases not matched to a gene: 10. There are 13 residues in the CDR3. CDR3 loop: CASAGQGELDQYF. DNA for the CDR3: TGTGCCAGCGCCGGACAGGGGGAATTGGACCAGTACTTC.

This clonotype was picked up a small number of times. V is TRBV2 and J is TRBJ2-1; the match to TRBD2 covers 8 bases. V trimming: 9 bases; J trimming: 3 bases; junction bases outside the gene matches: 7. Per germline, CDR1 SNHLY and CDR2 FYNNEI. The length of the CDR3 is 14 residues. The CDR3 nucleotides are TGTGCCAGTACCGGACTAGCAGACTACAATGAGCAGTTCTTC. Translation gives CASTGLADYNEQFF.

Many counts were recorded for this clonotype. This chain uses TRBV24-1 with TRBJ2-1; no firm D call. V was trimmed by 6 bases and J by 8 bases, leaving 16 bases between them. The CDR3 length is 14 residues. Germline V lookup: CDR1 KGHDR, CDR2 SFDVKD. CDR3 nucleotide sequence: TGTGCCACCAGTTGGACCGCCAATGGGGATGAGCAGTTCTTC. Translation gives CATSWTANGDEQFF.

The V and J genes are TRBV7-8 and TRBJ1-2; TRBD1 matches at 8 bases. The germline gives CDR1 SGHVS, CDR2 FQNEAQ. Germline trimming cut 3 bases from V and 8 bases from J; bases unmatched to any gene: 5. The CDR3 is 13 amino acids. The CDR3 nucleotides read TGTGCCAGCAGCTTTGACAGGGGCTTGGGCTACACCTTC. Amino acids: CASSFDRGLGYTF. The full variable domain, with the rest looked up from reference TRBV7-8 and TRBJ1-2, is GAGVSQSPRYKVAKRGQDVALRCDPISGHVSLFWYQQALGQGPEFLTYFQNEAQLDKSGLPSDRFFAERPEGSVSTLKIQRTQQEDSAVYLCASSFDRGLGYTFGSGTRLTVV.

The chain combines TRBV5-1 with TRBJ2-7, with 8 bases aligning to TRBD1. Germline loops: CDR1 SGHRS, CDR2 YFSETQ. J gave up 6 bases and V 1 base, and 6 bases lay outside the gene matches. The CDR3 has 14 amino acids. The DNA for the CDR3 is TGCGCCAGCAGCTTGTTTCAGGGGGCGAGCGAGCAGTACTTC. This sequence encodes CASSLFQGASEQYF.

CDR3 region: CASSSDSDPYEQYF. In DNA form, the CDR3 reads TGTGCCAGCAGTTCAGACAGCGATCCCTACGAGCAGTACTTC. The genes are TRBV6-5 and TRBJ2-7, with D possibly being TRBD1 (5 bases). This CDR3 region has 14 residues. Germline-derived CDR1 and CDR2 are MNHEY and SVGAGI. The V gene lost 4 bases and the J gene lost 2 bases, with 12 bases spanning the gap.

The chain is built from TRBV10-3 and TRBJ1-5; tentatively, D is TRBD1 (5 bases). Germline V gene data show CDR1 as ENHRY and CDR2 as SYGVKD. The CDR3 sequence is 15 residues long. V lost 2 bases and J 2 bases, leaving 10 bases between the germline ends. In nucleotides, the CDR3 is TGTGCCATCAGTGAGACGGGGCCTGGCAATCAGCCCCAGCATTTT. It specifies CAISETGPGNQPQHF.

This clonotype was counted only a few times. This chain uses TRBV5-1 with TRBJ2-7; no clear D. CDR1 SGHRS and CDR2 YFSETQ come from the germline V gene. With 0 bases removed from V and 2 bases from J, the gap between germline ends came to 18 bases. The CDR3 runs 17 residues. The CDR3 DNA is TGCGCCAGCAGCTTGGTTGGGCCGTCGAACCCCACCTACGAGCAGTACGTC. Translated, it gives CASSLVGPSNPTYEQYV.

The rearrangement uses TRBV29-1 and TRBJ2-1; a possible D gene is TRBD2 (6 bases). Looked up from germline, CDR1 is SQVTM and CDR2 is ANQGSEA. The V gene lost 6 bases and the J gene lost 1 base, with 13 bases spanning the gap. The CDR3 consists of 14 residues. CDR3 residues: CSVSGGKSYNEQFF. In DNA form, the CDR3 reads TGCAGCGTGTCCGGCGGGAAATCCTACAATGAGCAGTTCTTC.

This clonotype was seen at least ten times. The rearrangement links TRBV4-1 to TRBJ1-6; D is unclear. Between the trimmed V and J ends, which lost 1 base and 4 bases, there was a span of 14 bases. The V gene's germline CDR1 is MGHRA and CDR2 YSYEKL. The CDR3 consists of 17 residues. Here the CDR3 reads CASSQVDLMSYNSPLHF. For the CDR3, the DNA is TGCGCCAGCAGCCAAGTTGACCTGATGTCTTATAATTCACCCCTCCACTTT.

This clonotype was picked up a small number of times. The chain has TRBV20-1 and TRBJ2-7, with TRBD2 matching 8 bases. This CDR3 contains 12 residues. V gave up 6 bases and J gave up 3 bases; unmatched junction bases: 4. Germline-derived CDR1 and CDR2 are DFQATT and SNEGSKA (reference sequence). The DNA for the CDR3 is TGCAGTGCCGAGACTAGCGTCTACGAGCAGTACTTC. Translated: CSAETSVYEQYF.

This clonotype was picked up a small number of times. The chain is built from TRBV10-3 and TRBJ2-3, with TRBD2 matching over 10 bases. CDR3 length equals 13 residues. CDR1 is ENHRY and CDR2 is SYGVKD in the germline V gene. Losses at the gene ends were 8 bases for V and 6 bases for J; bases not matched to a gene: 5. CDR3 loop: CAISAGGTDTQYF. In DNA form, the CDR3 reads TGTGCCATCTCAGCGGGAGGGACGGATACGCAGTATTTT.

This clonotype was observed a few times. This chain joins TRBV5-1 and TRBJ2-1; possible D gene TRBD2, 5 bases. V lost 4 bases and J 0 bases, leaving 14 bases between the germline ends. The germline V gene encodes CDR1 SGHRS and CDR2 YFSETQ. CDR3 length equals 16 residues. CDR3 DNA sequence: TGCGCCAGCAGCCCGGTGCCGGGGAGCTCCTACAATGAGCAGTTCTTC. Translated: CASSPVPGSSYNEQFF.

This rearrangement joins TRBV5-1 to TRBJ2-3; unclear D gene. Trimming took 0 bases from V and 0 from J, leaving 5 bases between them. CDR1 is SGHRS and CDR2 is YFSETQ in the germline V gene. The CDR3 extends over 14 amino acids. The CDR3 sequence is CASSLVESTDTQYF. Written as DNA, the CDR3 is TGCGCCAGCAGCTTGGTCGAGAGCACAGATACGCAGTATTTT.

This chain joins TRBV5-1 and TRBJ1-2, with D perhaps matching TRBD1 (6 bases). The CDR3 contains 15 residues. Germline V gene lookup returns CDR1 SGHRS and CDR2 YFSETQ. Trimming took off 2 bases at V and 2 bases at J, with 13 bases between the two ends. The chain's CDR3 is CASSFLTGANYGYTF. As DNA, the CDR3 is TGCGCCAGCAGCTTTTTGACGGGGGCCAACTATGGCTACACCTTC.

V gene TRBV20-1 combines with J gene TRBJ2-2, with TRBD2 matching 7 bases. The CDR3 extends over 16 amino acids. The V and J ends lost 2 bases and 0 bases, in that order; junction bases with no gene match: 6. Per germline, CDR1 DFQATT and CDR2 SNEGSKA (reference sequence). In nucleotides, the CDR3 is TGCAGTGCTAGACCCCCGGGACTATCGAACACCGGGGAGCTGTTTTTT. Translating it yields CSARPPGLSNTGELFF.

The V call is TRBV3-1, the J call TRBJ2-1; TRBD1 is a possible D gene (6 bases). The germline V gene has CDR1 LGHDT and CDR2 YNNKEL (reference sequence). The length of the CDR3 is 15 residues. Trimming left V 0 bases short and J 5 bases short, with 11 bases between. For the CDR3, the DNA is TGTGCCAGCAGCCAAGATGCGGACAGAGACAATGAGCAGTTCTTC. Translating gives CASSQDADRDNEQFF.

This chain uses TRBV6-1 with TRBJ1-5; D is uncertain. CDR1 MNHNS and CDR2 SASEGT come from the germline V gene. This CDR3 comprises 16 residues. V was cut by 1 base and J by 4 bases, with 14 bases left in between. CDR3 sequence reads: CASSEVVGRTNQPQHF. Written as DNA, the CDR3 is TGTGCCAGCAGTGAAGTGGTTGGACGGACTAATCAGCCCCAGCATTTT.

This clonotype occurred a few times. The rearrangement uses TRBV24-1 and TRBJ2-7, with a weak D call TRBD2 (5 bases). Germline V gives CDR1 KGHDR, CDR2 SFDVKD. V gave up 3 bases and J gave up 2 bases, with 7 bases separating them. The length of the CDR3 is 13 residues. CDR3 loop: CATSDSGTYEQYF. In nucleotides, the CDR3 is TGTGCCACCAGTGATAGCGGAACCTACGAGCAGTACTTC.

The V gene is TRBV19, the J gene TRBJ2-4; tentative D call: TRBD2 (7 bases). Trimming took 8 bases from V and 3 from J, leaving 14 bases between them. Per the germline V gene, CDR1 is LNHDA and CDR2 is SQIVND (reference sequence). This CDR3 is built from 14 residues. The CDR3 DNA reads TGTGCCAGTGCCGGGGGGCTTGGCAAAAACATTCAGTACTTC. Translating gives CASAGGLGKNIQYF.

The CDR3 loop reads CSARDLPRGNNNEQFF. The CDR3 DNA follows: TGCAGTGCTAGAGATCTCCCTAGAGGCAACAACAATGAGCAGTTCTTC. The V and J genes are TRBV20-1 and TRBJ2-1; D is unclear. The CDR3 has 16 residues. Germline values: CDR1 DFQATT, CDR2 SNEGSKA (reference sequence). V dropped 0 bases and J dropped 5 bases, with 17 bases sitting between them.

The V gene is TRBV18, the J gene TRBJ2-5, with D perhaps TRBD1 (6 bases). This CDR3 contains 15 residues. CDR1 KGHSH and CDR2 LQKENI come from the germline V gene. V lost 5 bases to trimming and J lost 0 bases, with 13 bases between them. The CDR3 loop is CASSKTDSHQETQYF. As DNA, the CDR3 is TGTGCCAGCTCAAAAACGGACAGCCACCAAGAGACCCAGTACTTC.

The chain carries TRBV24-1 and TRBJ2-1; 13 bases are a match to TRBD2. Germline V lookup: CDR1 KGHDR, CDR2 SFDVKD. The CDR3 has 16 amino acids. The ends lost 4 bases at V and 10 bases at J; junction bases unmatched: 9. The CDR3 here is CATSDRTSGRSGEQFF. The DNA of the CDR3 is TGTGCCACCAGTGACCGGACTAGCGGGAGAAGCGGAGAGCAGTTCTTC.

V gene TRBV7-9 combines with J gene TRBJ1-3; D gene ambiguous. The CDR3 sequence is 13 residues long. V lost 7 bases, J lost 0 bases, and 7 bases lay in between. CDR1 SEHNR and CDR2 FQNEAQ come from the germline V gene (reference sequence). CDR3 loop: CASTALSGNTIYF. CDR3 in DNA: TGTGCCAGCACTGCGCTCTCTGGAAACACCATATATTTT.

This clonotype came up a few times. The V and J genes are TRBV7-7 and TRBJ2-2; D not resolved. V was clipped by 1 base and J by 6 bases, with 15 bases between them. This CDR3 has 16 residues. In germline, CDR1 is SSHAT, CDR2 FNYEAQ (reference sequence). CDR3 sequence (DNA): TGTGCCAGCAGCTTAGAGTCGTCTCTCGCTTCCGGGGAGCTGTTTTTT. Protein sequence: CASSLESSLASGELFF.